This T cell receptor (beta chain) emerged from a study of spatial heterogeneity in lung cancer. Study-wide context: Across tumor regions, counts of TCR transcripts showed a strong correlation with a T cell module score derived from matched bulk RNA-seq. Whole-study findings and limits: Expanded intratumoral alpha and beta TCR counts tracked tumor mutation counts. Ubiquitous and regional nonsynonymous mutations were each tracked by the matching count of ubiquitous or regional expanded TCRs.

This clonotype was counted at least ten times. No antigen is known for it. Indicated time point: sample taken at primary tumor resection. Unsorted whole RNA from tumor, nontumor lung or frozen PBMC underwent sequencing. Trimming shortened V by 5 bases and J by 0 bases, and 4 bases separated the two germline ends. The germline V gene has CDR1 PRHDT and CDR2 FYEKMQ (reference sequence). The CDR3 consists of 13 residues. Single TCR cDNA molecules each had their own unique molecular identifier. TCRdb ran MiXCR on the 5' RACE reads and lists one entry per CDR3 protein. The table has 8,000 to 9,500 distinct CDR3 sequences, around 3% seen once; the top ten hold around 15%.

Here the sequenced sample was lung tumor tissue, taken at surgery. V and J are TRBV13 and TRBJ2-2; no clear D gene. The sequence came from a male donor with early-stage non-small cell lung cancer. DNA of the CDR3: TGTGCCAGCAGCCTCCCGAACACCGGGGAGCTGTTTTTT. Amino acids: CASSLPNTGELFF.